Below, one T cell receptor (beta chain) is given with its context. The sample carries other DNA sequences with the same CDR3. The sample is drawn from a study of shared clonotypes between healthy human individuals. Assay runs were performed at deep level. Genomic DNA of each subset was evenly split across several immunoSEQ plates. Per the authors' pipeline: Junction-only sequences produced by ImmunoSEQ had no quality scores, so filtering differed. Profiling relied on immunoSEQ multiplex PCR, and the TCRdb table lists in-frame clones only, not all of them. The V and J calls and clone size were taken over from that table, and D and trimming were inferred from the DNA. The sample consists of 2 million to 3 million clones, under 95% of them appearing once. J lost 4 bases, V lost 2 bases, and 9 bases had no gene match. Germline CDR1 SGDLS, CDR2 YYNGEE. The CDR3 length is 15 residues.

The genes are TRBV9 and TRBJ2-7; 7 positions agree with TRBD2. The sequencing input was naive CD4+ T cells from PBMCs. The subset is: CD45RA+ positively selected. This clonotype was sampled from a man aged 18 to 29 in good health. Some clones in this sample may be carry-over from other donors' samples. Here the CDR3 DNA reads TGTGCCAGCAGCGTGGCGGCGGGAGTGGTGTACGAGCAGTACTTC. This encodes CASSVAAGVVYEQYF. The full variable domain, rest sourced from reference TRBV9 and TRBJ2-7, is DSGVTQTPKHLITATGQRVTLRCSPRSGDLSVYWYQQSLDQGLQFLIQYYNGEERAKGNILERFSAQQFPDLHSELNLSSLELGDSALYFCASSVAAGVVYEQYFGPGTRLTVT.